Sequencing of this T cell receptor (beta chain) was carried out in a study of early T cells in non-severe SARS-CoV-2 infection. In this sample, this clonotype turned up many times. What it recognizes is unknown. Unique molecular identifiers were attached to individual cDNA molecules. TCRdb reprocessed the 5' RACE reads via MiXCR and lists one record per CDR3 protein. The sample consists of tens of thousands of distinct CDR3 sequences, 6% to 7.5% of them appearing once. Study conclusions and caveats: VDJdb matching skewed toward anti-spike CD8 responses, missing private and CD4 specificities.

The CDR3 extends over 15 amino acids. V gave up 6 bases and J gave up 2 bases; unmatched junction bases: 7. In germline, CDR1 is MNHEY, CDR2 SVGEGT. This TCR came from an adult who was a healthcare worker with PCR-confirmed SARS-CoV-2 infection or an uninfected control (not recorded which). The chain carries TRBV6-2 or TRBV6-3 and TRBJ2-5; 9 nucleotides agree with TRBD1. The sample here was whole blood, taken at baseline. CDR3 nucleotide sequence: TGTGCCAGCAGCCGTTTTGGACAGGGGCAAGAGACCCAGTACTTC. Residues: CASSRFGQGQETQYF.